Below, 20 T cell receptor beta chains from the same sample are listed, as sequenced in a study of pediatric ulcerative colitis. Sequencing was performed with immunoSEQ multiplex PCR; in TCRdb, only in-frame clones are kept and a portion is missing. The profile shows about 36,000 clones, around 78% of them singletons. During colonoscopy, one to two rectal pinch biopsies were collected. Sequencing was performed on gut tissue. The origin of the receptors is a boy aged 5-17 years with moderate ulcerative colitis.

This chain links TRBV4-3 with TRBJ2-7; the D gene is possibly TRBD1 (6 bases). In germline, CDR1 is LGHNA, CDR2 YSLEER. This CDR3 is 17 amino acids long. V lost 6 bases and J lost 0, with 21 bases in between. The CDR3 spells CASSYQVTGTTSYEQYF. The CDR3 DNA follows: TGCGCCAGCAGTTATCAAGTAACCGGGACAACCTCCTACGAGCAGTACTTC.

The chain uses TRBV14 and TRBJ2-7, with 7 bases fitting TRBD2. The CDR3 length is 15 residues. V dropped 1 base and J dropped 0; count of bases not matched to a gene: 3. CDR1 SGHDN and CDR2 FVKESK come from the germline V gene. This CDR3 reads CASSQGPSGSYEQYF. The CDR3 coding sequence is TGTGCCAGCAGCCAAGGGCCTAGCGGCTCCTACGAGCAGTACTTC. The variable domain in full, completed from reference TRBV14 and TRBJ2-7, reads EAGVTQFPSHSVIEKGQTVTLRCDPISGHDNLYWYRRVMGKEIKFLLHFVKESKQDESGMPNNRFLAERTGGTYSTLKVQPAELEDSGVYFCASSQGPSGSYEQYFGPGTRLTVT.

V and J are TRBV7-8 and TRBJ1-2; possibly TRBD1 for D (5 bases). The CDR3 contains 14 residues. Trimming removed 5 bases at V and 0 bases at J, with 10 bases between. Germline-derived CDR1 and CDR2 are SGHVS and FQNEAQ. The CDR3 loop is CASSEGRSNYGYTF. DNA of the CDR3: TGTGCCAGCAGCGAGGGACGGTCTAACTATGGCTACACCTTC.

The chain employs TRBV14 and TRBJ1-2; possible D gene TRBD1, 6 bases. V was cut by 4 bases and J by 7 bases, with 13 bases left in between. Germline loops: CDR1 SGHDN, CDR2 FVKESK. This CDR3 is 13 amino acids long. DNA for the CDR3: TGTGCCAGCAGCCCGTACGAGGGGGTTGGCTACACCTTC. Residues: CASSPYEGVGYTF.

The rearrangement links TRBV7-9 to TRBJ2-4, with 7 bases that match TRBD2. Unmatched junction bases numbered 8, after V lost 5 bases and J lost 1 base. CDR3 size: 16 residues. Per germline, CDR1 SEHNR and CDR2 FQNEAQ (reference sequence). CDR3: CASSPFAGVAKNIQYF. In DNA, the CDR3 is TGTGCCAGCAGCCCGTTTGCGGGAGTGGCCAAAAACATTCAGTACTTC.

V usage is TRBV7-2 and J usage is TRBJ1-2; weak D call: TRBD1 (6 bases). V was cut by 1 base and J by 3 bases, with 18 bases left in between. The CDR3 loop spans 17 amino acids. Looked up from germline, CDR1 is SGHTA and CDR2 is FQGNSA. The CDR3 DNA is TGTGCCAGCAGCTTAGTGCAGGGGAGGGGAATCGACTATGGCTACACCTTC. Translating it yields CASSLVQGRGIDYGYTF.

This clone was seen only a few times. The chain carries TRBV7-9 and TRBJ2-2; D possibly uses TRBD1 or TRBD2 (5 bases each). Germline values: CDR1 SEHNR, CDR2 FQNEAQ (reference sequence). Trimming stripped 5 bases from V and 5 bases from J, with 18 bases between. CDR3 length: 16 residues. CDR3 in amino acids: CASSRRGAGPTGELFF. CDR3 in DNA: TGTGCCAGCAGCCGCCGGGGCGCAGGGCCGACCGGGGAGCTGTTTTTT.

This clone has just one count. The rearrangement links TRBV10-3 to TRBJ2-7; weak D call: TRBD2 (6 bases). V was trimmed by 3 bases and J by 4 bases, leaving 13 bases between them. Per the germline V gene, CDR1 is ENHRY and CDR2 is SYGVKD. This CDR3 comprises 14 residues. The CDR3, as DNA: TGTGCCATCAGTGACCCAGGGACTTCTTACGAGCAGTACTTC. Protein: CAISDPGTSYEQYF.

The genes are TRBV4-1 and TRBJ2-1; TRBD2 agrees at 8 bases. The germline V gene encodes CDR1 MGHRA and CDR2 YSYEKL. The CDR3 has 16 amino acids. V dropped 0 bases and J dropped 4; count of bases not matched to a gene: 5. The CDR3 DNA reads as TGCGCCAGCAGCCAAGAGGTCGGCGGGGGGTACAATGAGCAGTTCTTC. This gives the protein CASSQEVGGGYNEQFF.

The V gene is TRBV25-1, the J gene TRBJ2-1, with a tentative D call TRBD2 (6 bases). V was pared by 5 bases and J by 5 bases, with 13 bases between. Looked up from germline, CDR1 is MGHDK and CDR2 is SYGVNS. The CDR3 has 14 amino acids. CDR3 DNA sequence: TGTGCCAGCAGTAGGCAGGACTACAACAATGAGCAGTTCTTC. Protein sequence: CASSRQDYNNEQFF.

CDR3 residues: CASSQESPALGWGTDTQYF. The CDR3 DNA is TGTGCCAGCAGCCAAGAATCCCCCGCGCTAGGCTGGGGCACAGATACGCAGTATTTT. The chain joins TRBV4-2 to TRBJ2-3; no clear D. Trimming stripped 0 bases from V and 1 base from J, with 20 bases between. The CDR3 sequence is 19 residues long. The germline V gene encodes CDR1 LGHNA and CDR2 YNFKEQ.

The CDR3 DNA reads as TGTGCCAGCAGTTCAAGAAACCCGTCTGCCCAAGAGACCCAGTACTTC. Translated, it gives CASSSRNPSAQETQYF. The chain combines TRBV27 with TRBJ2-5; D call uncertain. The CDR3 has 16 residues. Deletions cut 4 bases from V and 1 base from J, with 16 bases between. Germline V gene data show CDR1 as MNHEY and CDR2 as SMNVEV (reference sequence).

This clone occurred once. This chain joins TRBV5-6 and TRBJ2-7, with 12 bases matching TRBD1. Germline V gene sequence: CDR1 SGHDT, CDR2 YYEEEE. The trim removed 6 bases at V and 2 bases at J, leaving 3 bases unmatched. This CDR3 has 14 amino acids. The chain's CDR3 is CASTGTGGAYEQYF. The CDR3 nucleotides read TGTGCCAGCACCGGGACAGGGGGCGCCTACGAGCAGTACTTC. Filled out from reference TRBV5-6 and TRBJ2-7, the complete variable domain reads DAGVTQSPTHLIKTRGQQVTLRCSPKSGHDTVSWYQQALGQGPQFIFQYYEEEERQRGNFPDRFSGHQFPNYSSELNVNALLLGDSALYLCASTGTGGAYEQYFGPGTRLTVT.

The gene calls are TRBV11-2 and TRBJ2-7, with unresolved D. Trimming shortened V by 2 bases and J by 10 bases, and 15 bases separated the two germline ends. Germline V gene data show CDR1 as SGHAT and CDR2 as FQNNGV. The CDR3 spans 13 residues. The DNA for the CDR3 is TGTGCCAGCAGCTTATCCTCGCACGGGTCCCAGTACTTC. Residues: CASSLSSHGSQYF.

CDR3 sequence: CASSEISRGGQPQHF. The CDR3 coding sequence is TGTGCCAGCAGTGAAATTTCTAGGGGCGGTCAGCCCCAGCATTTT. The chain couples TRBV6-1 to TRBJ1-5; D possibly corresponds to TRBD1 (5 bases). V was trimmed by 2 bases and J by 6 bases, leaving 14 bases between them. From germline, CDR1 is MNHNS and CDR2 SASEGT. The CDR3 totals 15 residues.

The count of this clone is one. CDR3 nucleotide sequence: TGTGCCAGCAGCTTGGGCGGGGCCTATGGCTACACCTTC. As protein: CASSLGGAYGYTF. The V call is TRBV5-8, the J call TRBJ1-2, with D maybe TRBD1 (5 bases). The length of the CDR3 is 13 residues. CDR1 and CDR2 (germline): SGHTS, YDEGEE. V was pared by 0 bases and J by 4 bases, with 7 bases between.

This chain uses TRBV5-1 with TRBJ2-7, with D possibly TRBD1 on 7 matching bases. This CDR3 has 16 amino acids. Per germline, CDR1 SGHRS and CDR2 YFSETQ. Trimming left V 2 bases short and J 0 bases short, with 15 bases between. The CDR3 is CASSFEQGDSSYEQYF. DNA of the CDR3: TGCGCCAGCAGCTTCGAGCAGGGGGACTCCTCCTACGAGCAGTACTTC.

The CDR3 DNA reads as TGCAGCGTCTTCGGGACAGGGGGCACTAACTATGGCTACACCTTC. It is translated as CSVFGTGGTNYGYTF. This chain links TRBV29-1 with TRBJ1-2, with 12 bases that match TRBD1. There are 15 residues in the CDR3. CDR1 is SQVTM, CDR2 ANQGSEA, per germline. Trimming cost V 6 bases and J 0 bases; bases outside gene matches: 5.

The chain carries TRBV30 and TRBJ2-6; 8 bases are shared with TRBD1. This CDR3 is built from 16 residues. Germline loops: CDR1 GTSNPN, CDR2 SVGIG (reference sequence). V trimming: 1 base; J trimming: 0 bases; junction bases outside the gene matches: 2. The CDR3: CAWSDTGGSGANVLTF. For the CDR3, the DNA is TGTGCCTGGAGTGATACAGGGGGCTCTGGGGCCAACGTCCTGACTTTC. The full variable domain, its missing parts supplied by reference TRBV30 and TRBJ2-6, is SQTIHQWPATLVQPVGSPLSLECTVEGTSNPNLYWYRQAAGRGLQLLFYSVGIGQISSEVPQNLSASRPQDRQFILSSKKLLLSDSGFYLCAWSDTGGSGANVLTFGAGSRLTVL.

The V gene is TRBV30, the J gene TRBJ2-2, with a weak D call TRBD1 (5 bases). Germline lookup yields CDR1 GTSNPN and CDR2 SVGIG (reference sequence). Trimming stripped 0 bases from V and 7 bases from J, with 9 bases between. This CDR3 is built from 13 residues. CDR3 sequence: CAWSVGVGGELFF. CDR3 bases: TGTGCCTGGAGTGTAGGGGTTGGCGGGGAGCTGTTTTTT.